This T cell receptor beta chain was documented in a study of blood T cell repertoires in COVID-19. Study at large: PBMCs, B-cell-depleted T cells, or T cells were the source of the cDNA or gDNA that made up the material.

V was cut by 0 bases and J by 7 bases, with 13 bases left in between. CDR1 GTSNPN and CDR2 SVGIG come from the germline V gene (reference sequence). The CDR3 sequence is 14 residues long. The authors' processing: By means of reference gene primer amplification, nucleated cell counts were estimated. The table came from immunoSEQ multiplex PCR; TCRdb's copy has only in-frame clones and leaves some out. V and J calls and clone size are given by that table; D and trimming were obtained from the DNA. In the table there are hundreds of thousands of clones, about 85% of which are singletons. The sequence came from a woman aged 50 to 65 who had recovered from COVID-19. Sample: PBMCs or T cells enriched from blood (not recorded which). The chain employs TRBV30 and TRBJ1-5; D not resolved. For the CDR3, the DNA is TGTGCCTGGAGTGTACCCGGGGATTGGCAGCCCCAGCATTTT. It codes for CAWSVPGDWQPQHF.